Included here is one T cell receptor (beta chain) sequence, with context. There are a few counts of this clonotype. The specificity of this receptor is unknown. No quality values exist for individual bases; no much larger clone is one base distant. This record comes from a study of glioma-infiltrating T cells listed by TCRdb under 2016. For the wider study: Low-grade gliomas were WHO grade II oligodendrogliomas or astrocytomas, and glioblastomas were WHO grade IV tumors sampled at initial rather than recurrent diagnosis. Glioma patients received dexamethasone for six or fewer days before surgery. Three low-grade glioma patients, several primary glioblastoma patients and three non-glioma patients contributing non-neoplastic brain tissue were included in the paired cohort. Each tissue-infiltrating repertoire was compared with the same patient's peripheral blood repertoire to measure divergence between tissue and blood T-cell populations. The sequencing target for blood libraries was roughly 4.5- to 11-fold coverage of 950,000 to 1,000,000 peripheral T cells. TCR alpha- and beta-chain repertoires were sequenced from glioma tissue, non-neoplastic brain tissue and matched peripheral blood mononuclear cells.

The CDR3 starts with the cysteine, ends with the phenylalanine, and has 15 residues. Solely the CDR3 DNA is kept, with 45 bases framed from the first base. V ends up 5 bases short and J 1 base short, with an unmatched junction base count of 6. CDR1 and CDR2, per the germline V gene, are SGHTA and FQGNSA. Immediately after resection, surgical brain or tumor specimens were cryofrozen in liquid nitrogen, with peripheral blood cells collected concurrently. Results the study describes overall, beyond this receptor: VJ-independent divergence between tissue and blood was found to be below expectation in non-neoplastic patients but above expectation in all gliomas, particularly low-grade gliomas. Only a very small number of CDR3 sequences turned up in both tissue and blood, a result put down to high CDR3 diversity combined with limited sampling. Patients with low tissue-blood divergence were marked by a signature set of shared blood CDR3 motifs, and that set was depleted in highly divergent patients. Group comparisons were based on small numbers of patients: three non-neoplastic, three low-grade glioma and several glioblastoma patients.

TCR alpha and beta CDR3 regions were amplified with the iRepertoire nested amplicon-rescue multiplex PCR (arm-PCR) platform from RNA. For one-step reverse transcription and amplification, roughly 100-450 ng of tissue mRNA or PBMC total RNA was used as input. Following bead purification, Illumina adapters were added through a secondary multiplex PCR, and the libraries were then gel-purified between 200 and 400 bp. The libraries contained internal 6-nucleotide barcodes that were used for demultiplexing. Sequencing of libraries was performed on an Illumina MiSeq with 2x220 or 2x250 nucleotide paired-end reads. As for the authors' bioinformatics: Paired reads were merged with FLASH 1.2.11 and aligned to the GRCh37 human genome with BWA-MEM before extracting TRA and TRB reads. V and J assignment used an IMGT-derived reference of cassette sequences and CDR3 motifs that included pseudogenes. Three-frame translation of reads was performed, and productive CDR3s were defined as those with a C...FGXG motif and no stop codons. Unique combinations of V-J cassette pair and CDR3 amino acid sequence were defined as clonotypes. Hamming distance filtering was applied to reads, with thresholds set by the sequence error rate of each sample in mapped regions. TCRdb reran the public reads through fastp at Q25 and MiXCR, keeping productive beta chains. Under each unique CDR3 protein, matching rows form one entry showing the most common genes and DNA. The V and J calls, along with clone size, are taken from TCRdb and not from the paper's own processing. In this sample the table shows approximately 400,000 distinct CDR3 sequences, 41% of which occur a single time. 12% of the sample rests with the top ten.

The sequencing sample was made of glioma tissue, nonneoplastic brain tissue, or PBMCs (not recorded which). This clonotype was obtained from a human donor with low-grade glioma or glioblastoma, undergoing nonglioma brain surgery, or in good health (not recorded which). The chain couples TRBV7-2 to TRBJ2-3; 7 bases in between match TRBD2. The sequence in DNA is TGTGCCAGCAGCGCTACGGCGGGGGGCACAGATACGCAGTATTTT. Its translation reads: CASSATAGGTDTQYF.